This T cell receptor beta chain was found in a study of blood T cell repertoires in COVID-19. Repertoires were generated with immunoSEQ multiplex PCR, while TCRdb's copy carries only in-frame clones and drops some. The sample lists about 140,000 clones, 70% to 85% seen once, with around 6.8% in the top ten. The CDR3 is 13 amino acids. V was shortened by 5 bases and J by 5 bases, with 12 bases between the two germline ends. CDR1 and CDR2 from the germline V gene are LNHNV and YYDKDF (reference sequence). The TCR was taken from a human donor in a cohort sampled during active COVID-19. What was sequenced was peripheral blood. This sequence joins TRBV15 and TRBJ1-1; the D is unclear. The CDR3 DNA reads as TGTGCCACCAGCGCTACACAGACGACTGAAGCTTTCTTT. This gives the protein CATSATQTTEAFF.